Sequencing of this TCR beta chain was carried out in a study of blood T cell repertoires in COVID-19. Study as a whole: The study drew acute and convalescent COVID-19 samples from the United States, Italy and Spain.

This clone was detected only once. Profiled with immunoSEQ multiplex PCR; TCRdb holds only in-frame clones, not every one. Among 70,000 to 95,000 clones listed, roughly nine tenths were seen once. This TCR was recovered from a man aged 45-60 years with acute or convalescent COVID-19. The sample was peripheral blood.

DNA for the CDR3: TGTGCCATCAGTGAGGAGTGGTTAGCGGGGGGGGACACCGGGGAGCTGTTTTTT. Translation: CAISEEWLAGGDTGELFF. The chain combines TRBV10-3 with TRBJ2-2; TRBD2 matches 11 bases. Germline CDR1 ENHRY, CDR2 SYGVKD. V lost 2 bases and J lost 3; bases outside the gene matches: 8. The CDR3 totals 18 residues.